Presented here are 27 T cell receptor beta chains from one specimen sequenced in a study of blood T cell repertoires in COVID-19. Assay: immunoSEQ multiplex PCR; the TCRdb copy retains only in-frame clones and omits some. This table has about 87,000 clones, approximately 80% appearing once. Sequenced: peripheral blood. Source of these receptors: a woman in her 70s with acute or convalescent COVID-19.

This sequence joins TRBV6-5 and TRBJ2-2; D is unclear. V gave up 6 bases and J gave up 7 bases, with 9 bases separating them. Per germline, CDR1 MNHEY and CDR2 SVGAGI. The CDR3 contains 12 residues. In DNA form, the CDR3 reads TGTGCCAGCAGCCATTATAGCGGGGAGCTGTTTTTT. Protein product: CASSHYSGELFF.

This chain links TRBV18 with TRBJ1-1, with D possibly matching TRBD1 (6 bases). V lost 2 bases and J 0 bases, leaving 10 bases between the germline ends. CDR3 length: 15 amino acids. The V gene's germline CDR1 is KGHSH and CDR2 LQKENI. CDR3 sequence: CASSPRQDLNTEAFF. In DNA form, the CDR3 reads TGTGCCAGCTCACCAAGACAGGATTTGAACACTGAAGCTTTCTTT.

The rearrangement uses TRBV27 and TRBJ2-7; TRBD1 aligns across 9 bases. Germline V gives CDR1 MNHEY, CDR2 SMNVEV (reference sequence). V was pared by 5 bases and J by 6 bases, with 8 bases of the junction left unmatched. This CDR3 is 14 amino acids long. The CDR3, as DNA: TGTGCCAGCAGTACCTCGGGACAGGGTCCCGAGCAGTACTTC. It yields the protein CASSTSGQGPEQYF.

The V call is TRBV18, the J call TRBJ1-1; D uncertain. V shed 4 bases and J shed 2 bases, with 14 bases lying between them. Germline V lookup: CDR1 KGHSH, CDR2 LQKENI. This CDR3 contains 15 residues. In DNA, the CDR3 is TGTGCCAGCTCACTAGCCAGGCTAGCAAACACTGAAGCTTTCTTT. It yields the protein CASSLARLANTEAFF.

For this clone: At one boundary the junction diverges from the germline segment, which might be a read error. The rearrangement joins TRBV29-1 to TRBJ2-1; TRBD1 matches at 9 bases. The length of the CDR3 is 13 residues. Germline CDR1 and CDR2: SQVTM and ANQGSEA. This CDR3 is CSAEDRGVGEQFF. The CDR3 region has the DNA TGCAGCGCTGAAGACAGGGGGGTCGGTGAGCAGTTCTTC.

V usage is TRBV18 and J usage is TRBJ1-1; possibly TRBD1 for D (6 bases). V was cut by 6 bases and J by 1 base, with 12 bases left in between. The length of the CDR3 is 14 residues. CDR1 and CDR2 from the germline V gene are KGHSH and LQKENI. The CDR3 loop reads CASSHRGANTEAFF. The CDR3 nucleotides read TGTGCCAGCTCCCACCGGGGGGCGAACACTGAAGCTTTCTTT.

This chain connects TRBV18 to TRBJ1-4; no firm D call. The length of the CDR3 is 13 residues. Germline V gene lookup returns CDR1 KGHSH and CDR2 LQKENI. Trimming stripped 4 bases from V and 5 bases from J, with 8 bases between. This chain's CDR3 is CASSLDTNEKLFF. In DNA form, the CDR3 reads TGTGCCAGCTCACTAGACACAAATGAAAAACTGTTTTTT. Variable domain in full (rest from reference TRBV18 and TRBJ1-4): NAGVMQNPRHLVRRRGQEARLRCSPMKGHSHVYWYRQLPEEGLKFMVYLQKENIIDESGMPKERFSAEFPKEGPSILRIQQVVRGDSAAYFCASSLDTNEKLFFGSGTQLSVL.

The chain carries TRBV18 and TRBJ2-5; 7 bases match TRBD1. V trimming: 5 bases; J trimming: 4 bases; junction bases outside the gene matches: 4. Germline CDR1 KGHSH, CDR2 LQKENI. The CDR3 has 13 amino acids. CDR3 sequence (DNA): TGTGCCAGCTCAGCCGGGACAGTAGAGACCCAGTACTTC. Translating it yields CASSAGTVETQYF.

The chain couples TRBV10-3 to TRBJ2-7; 8 bases are shared with TRBD1. The germline V gene has CDR1 ENHRY and CDR2 SYGVKD. Trimming at V came to 6 bases and at J to 7 bases, leaving 8 bases not matched to a gene. The CDR3 runs to 13 residues. CDR3 nucleotide sequence: TGTGCCATCAGGGCAGGACAGGGAGAAGAGCAGTACTTC. It yields the protein CAIRAGQGEEQYF.

Comments on this clone: The junction departs from germline at one end; a sequencing error may be responsible. The gene calls are TRBV14 and TRBJ2-7; D is undetermined. This CDR3 has 12 amino acids. From germline, CDR1 is SGHDN and CDR2 FVKESK. DNA for the CDR3: TGTGCCAGCAGCGAAGACGGTCACGAGCAGTACTTC. The encoded protein is CASSEDGHEQYF. Filled out from reference TRBV14 and TRBJ2-7, the complete variable domain reads EAGVTQFPSHSVIEKGQTVTLRCDPISGHDNLYWYRRVMGKEIKFLLHFVKESKQDESGMPNNRFLAERTGGTYSTLKVQPAELEDSGVYFCASSEDGHEQYFGPGTRLTVT.

This clone was seen a handful of times. The chain combines TRBV11-2 with TRBJ2-7; a weak D match, TRBD1 (5 bases). CDR3 length: 14 residues. The V gene lost 5 bases and the J gene lost 0 bases, with 11 bases spanning the gap. Germline-derived CDR1 and CDR2 are SGHAT and FQNNGV. CDR3 sequence (DNA): TGTGCCAGCAGCACGACAGTACCCTCCTACGAGCAGTACTTC. Translation: CASSTTVPSYEQYF. Full variable domain (remainder filled in from reference TRBV11-2 and TRBJ2-7): EAGVAQSPRYKIIEKRQSVAFWCNPISGHATLYWYQQILGQGPKLLIQFQNNGVVDDSQLPKDRFSAERLKGVDSTLKIQPAKLEDSAVYLCASSTTVPSYEQYFGPGTRLTVT.

The chain employs TRBV2 and TRBJ1-2; D possibly corresponds to TRBD1 (6 bases). In germline, CDR1 is SNHLY, CDR2 FYNNEI. V lost 8 bases and J 8 bases, leaving 21 bases between the germline ends. The CDR3 extends over 14 amino acids. The CDR3, as DNA: TGTGCCAGCTCGGAGGTGCGGGGGCCCGGCGGCTACACCTTC. It encodes CASSEVRGPGGYTF.

The chain combines TRBV7-9 with TRBJ1-6, with D tentatively TRBD1 (5 bases). V was trimmed by 1 base and J by 7 bases, leaving 11 bases between them. Per the germline V gene, CDR1 is SEHNR and CDR2 is FQNEAQ (reference sequence). CDR3 size: 15 residues. CDR3 coding DNA: TGTGCCAGCAGCTTAGGCGGGGCCTCAAATTCACCCCTCCACTTT. Translated: CASSLGGASNSPLHF.

This clone was picked up a small number of times. The chain couples TRBV14 to TRBJ2-1; 10 bases line up with TRBD1. Germline CDR1 is SGHDN and CDR2 is FVKESK. The CDR3 is made up of 16 amino acids. The junction had 9 bases not matched to a gene; V was cut back by 6 bases and J by 4 bases. CDR3 sequence: CASSSRQGAVYNEQFF. As DNA, the CDR3 is TGTGCCAGCAGTTCAAGACAGGGGGCGGTTTACAATGAGCAGTTCTTC.

This chain connects TRBV7-2 to TRBJ1-4; D may be TRBD1 (6 bases). The CDR3 covers 15 residues. Trimming took off 4 bases at V and 4 bases at J, with 13 bases between the two ends. In germline, CDR1 is SGHTA, CDR2 FQGNSA. CDR3 sequence: CASSSQGIDNEKLFF. Written as DNA, the CDR3 is TGTGCCAGCAGCTCCCAGGGGATCGATAATGAAAAACTGTTTTTT.

The chain employs TRBV4-1 and TRBJ2-7, with 9 bases aligning to TRBD1. Per germline, CDR1 MGHRA and CDR2 YSYEKL. The CDR3 totals 15 residues. J gave up 3 bases and V 4 bases, and 7 bases lay outside the gene matches. For the CDR3, the DNA is TGCGCCAGCAGCCTCGAGGTGACAGGGGGCTACGAGCAGTACTTC. Its protein product is CASSLEVTGGYEQYF.

The chain combines TRBV28 with TRBJ2-2; the match to TRBD2 covers 9 bases. The germline V gene encodes CDR1 MDHEN and CDR2 SYDVKM. The CDR3 sequence is 16 residues long. Losses at the gene ends were 6 bases for V and 0 bases for J; bases not matched to a gene: 5. This CDR3 is CASSAAGGSNTGELFF. The CDR3 DNA sequence: TGTGCCAGCAGCGCAGCGGGGGGTTCGAACACCGGGGAGCTGTTTTTT.

The chain recombines TRBV12-5 with TRBJ1-4, with 10 bases lining up with TRBD1. V was pared by 1 base and J by 3 bases, with 8 bases of the junction left unmatched. The CDR3 consists of 18 residues. Germline lookup yields CDR1 LGHNT and CDR2 FRNRAP. CDR3 protein: CASGLGSTGGAANEKLFF. CDR3 bases: TGTGCTAGTGGTTTGGGGTCGACAGGGGGCGCGGCTAATGAAAAACTGTTTTTT.

The V gene is TRBV4-1, the J gene TRBJ1-1; D gene uncertain. Germline assignment: CDR1 MGHRA and CDR2 YSYEKL. Trimming cost V 4 bases and J 5 bases, with 11 bases left between them. CDR3 length: 13 residues. The CDR3 reads CASSRSRRTEAFF. DNA of the CDR3: TGCGCCAGCAGCCGCTCTAGGAGGACTGAAGCTTTCTTT.

The chain couples TRBV5-6 to TRBJ2-2; a possible D gene is TRBD1 (7 bases). The CDR3 is made up of 13 amino acids. Germline V gene lookup returns CDR1 SGHDT and CDR2 YYEEEE. V dropped 4 bases and J dropped 8 bases, with 12 bases sitting between them. This chain's CDR3 is CASSGGGLGELFF. The CDR3 nucleotides are TGTGCCAGCAGCGGAGGGGGCCTAGGGGAGCTGTTTTTT.

The chain recombines TRBV28 with TRBJ1-1; D perhaps matches TRBD1 (5 bases). V shed 3 bases and J shed 5 bases, with 10 bases lying between them. The CDR3 covers 13 residues. Germline-derived CDR1 and CDR2 are MDHEN and SYDVKM. CDR3 sequence: CASSLWEGTEAFF. As DNA, the CDR3 is TGTGCCAGCAGTTTGTGGGAGGGGACTGAAGCTTTCTTT.

The CDR3 nucleotides read TGTGCCAGCAGCTTAATAGTCAATCAGCCCCAGCATTTT. Translating gives CASSLIVNQPQHF. This rearrangement joins TRBV7-2 to TRBJ1-5, with D unresolved. CDR3 size: 13 residues. CDR1 and CDR2 (germline): SGHTA, FQGNSA. Between the trimmed V and J ends, which lost 2 bases and 3 bases, there was a span of 5 bases.

This clone showed up just a few times. The chain couples TRBV4-1 to TRBJ1-2, with 7 bases lining up with TRBD1. Germline CDR1 is MGHRA and CDR2 is YSYEKL. The ends lost 1 base at V and 5 bases at J; junction bases unmatched: 7. This CDR3 has 15 residues. DNA of the CDR3: TGCGCCAGCAGCCAAGGAACAGGGGTGTATTATGGCTACACCTTC. Translated, it gives CASSQGTGVYYGYTF.

The V gene is TRBV5-1, the J gene TRBJ2-5, with D hard to call. Germline V CDR1 and CDR2: SGHRS, YFSETQ. This CDR3 contains 14 residues. V was clipped by 2 bases and J by 5 bases, with 13 bases between them. CDR3 region: CASSLTMTGETQYF. CDR3 DNA sequence: TGCGCCAGCAGCTTAACTATGACTGGGGAGACCCAGTACTTC. The variable domain in full, with the rest retrieved from reference TRBV5-1 and TRBJ2-5, is KAGVTQTPRYLIKTRGQQVTLSCSPISGHRSVSWYQQTPGQGLQFLFEYFSETQRNKGNFPGRFSGRQFSNSRSEMNVSTLELGDSALYLCASSLTMTGETQYFGPGTRLLVL.

This clone was observed a single time. The chain employs TRBV11-2 and TRBJ1-1, with D maybe TRBD1 (6 bases). In germline, CDR1 is SGHAT, CDR2 FQNNGV. The CDR3 loop spans 13 amino acids. V was pared by 4 bases and J by 6 bases, with 12 bases between. CDR3 loop: CASSSYRQAEAFF. DNA for the CDR3: TGTGCCAGCAGCTCATATAGACAGGCTGAAGCTTTCTTT.

The chain couples TRBV4-1 to TRBJ1-1, with D tentatively TRBD1 (5 bases). V was trimmed by 0 bases and J by 7 bases, leaving 15 bases between them. This CDR3 is 15 amino acids long. The V gene's germline CDR1 is MGHRA and CDR2 YSYEKL. CDR3 coding DNA: TGCGCCAGCAGCCAAGATGGGGGGATGATGGTTGAAGCTTTCTTT. This codes for CASSQDGGMMVEAFF.

This clone was picked up a small number of times. The chain carries TRBV30 and TRBJ2-3; D is uncertain. V was trimmed by 2 bases and J by 0 bases, leaving 9 bases between them. The CDR3 consists of 14 residues. CDR1 is GTSNPN, CDR2 SVGIG, per germline (reference sequence). The CDR3 region has the DNA TGTGCCTGGAGTCGTACTATTAGCACAGATACGCAGTATTTT. Translation gives CAWSRTISTDTQYF.